The sequence of this TCR beta chain was determined in a study of CD8+ T cells in alopecia areata. On this clone: Its antigen is currently unknown.

Study-level findings and limits: For lesional scalp, especially alopecia totalis/universalis, clonality was higher than in normal scalp.

Germline CDR1 reads SGDLS; CDR2 reads YYNGEE. The CDR3 totals 14 residues. Trimming removed 4 bases from V and 0 bases from J, with 9 bases in between. Extracted RNA was reverse transcribed into cDNA, the sequencing template. TCRdb's copy holds only in-frame clones and misses some; the assay was immunoSEQ multiplex PCR. The sample shows about 200,000 clones, roughly three fifths of them seen only once. What was sequenced was CD8+ T cells sorted from blood. This receptor was identified in a human donor in good health. The chain joins TRBV9 to TRBJ2-3; D may match TRBD1 or TRBD2 (5 bases each). CDR3 in DNA: TGTGCCAGCAGCACGGGACGAAGCACAGATACGCAGTATTTT. Encoded protein: CASSTGRSTDTQYF.